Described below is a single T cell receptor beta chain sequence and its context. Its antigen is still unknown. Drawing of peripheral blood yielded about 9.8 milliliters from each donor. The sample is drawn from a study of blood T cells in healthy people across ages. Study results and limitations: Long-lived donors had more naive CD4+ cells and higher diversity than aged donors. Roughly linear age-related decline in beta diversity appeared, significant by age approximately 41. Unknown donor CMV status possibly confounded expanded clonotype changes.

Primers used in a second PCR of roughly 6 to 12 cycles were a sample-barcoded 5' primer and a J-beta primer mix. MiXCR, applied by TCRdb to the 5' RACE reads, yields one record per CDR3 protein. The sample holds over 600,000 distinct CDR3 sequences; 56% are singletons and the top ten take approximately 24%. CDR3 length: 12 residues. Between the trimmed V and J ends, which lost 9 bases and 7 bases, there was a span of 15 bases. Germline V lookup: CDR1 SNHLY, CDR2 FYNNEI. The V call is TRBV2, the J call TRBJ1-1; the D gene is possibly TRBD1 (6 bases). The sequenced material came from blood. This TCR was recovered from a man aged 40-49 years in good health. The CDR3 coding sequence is TGTGCCAGTACAGGGCTGACCGATGAAGCTTTCTTT. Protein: CASTGLTDEAFF.